The rows below give T cell receptor beta chains drawn from one sample of a study of T cells after yellow fever vaccination. TCRdb analysed the 5' RACE reads with MiXCR anew, one entry per CDR3 protein. The sample gives 100,000 to 150,000 distinct CDR3 sequences, roughly 7.2% of which show up once; approximately 2.7% is in the top ten. The specimen was CD4+ T cells sorted from PBMCs, collected 35 to 50 days after the first yellow fever vaccination. The receptors originated from a man aged 18 to 30 who received the YFV17D yellow fever vaccine. Each CDR3 is given with its conserved first and last residue. Fields, in order: CDR3 DNA, CDR3 protein, D gene, clone size, V gene, J gene. The D gene is left open where the match is weak. The size field reads how often the clone was seen (once, few, many) or a class if it is expanded.

TGTGCCAGCAGCACCAGTGGGGGGGGCACAGATACGCAGTATTTT	CASSTSGGGTDTQYF	TRBD2	many	TRBV7-9	TRBJ2-3
TGCGCCAGCAGCTTGGTTCGTTCCACTGAAGCTTTCTTT	CASSLVRSTEAFF	.	many	TRBV5-1	TRBJ1-1
TGTGCCAGCGGCGCGACTGGGACCCAGGGAGAGCAGTACTTC	CASGATGTQGEQYF	.	many	TRBV2	TRBJ2-7
TGCGCCAGCAGCCAAGATCTCCGCGGGGGGGGAGAGACCCAGTACTTC	CASSQDLRGGGETQYF	TRBD2	many	TRBV4-3	TRBJ2-5
TGCGCCAGCAGCTTGGTCCAGGGAATCAACACTGAAGCTTTCTTT	CASSLVQGINTEAFF	.	few	TRBV5-1	TRBJ1-1
TGCAGCGCAGGGGCAACTAATGAAAAACTGTTTTTT	CSAGATNEKLFF	.	many	TRBV29-1	TRBJ1-4
TGTGCCAGCAGTTTGTCTGGCACTGAAGCTTTCTTT	CASSLSGTEAFF	.	many	TRBV12-3/TRBV12-4	TRBJ1-1
TGTGCCAGCAGTTTTCCGGCCCAAGAGACCCAGTACTTC	CASSFPAQETQYF	.	many	TRBV28	TRBJ2-5
TGTGCCAGCAAGCTACAGGGGGGAAGACCCGCGAACACCGGGGAGCTGTTTTTT	CASKLQGGRPANTGELFF	TRBD1	few	TRBV11-1	TRBJ2-2
TGTGCCAGCAGCCAAGCCGGGACAGGGTCCCGCGAAACCACTAACTATGGCTACACCTTC	CASSQAGTGSRETTNYGYTF	TRBD1	many	TRBV4-2	TRBJ1-2
TGTGCCAGCAGCCAAGGTGGCGGACGGTTTAATTCACCCCTCCACTTT	CASSQGGGRFNSPLHF	.	many	TRBV11-1	TRBJ1-6
TGCGCCAGCAGCCAAGACCGGAGATGGGCCGGGGAGCTGTTTTTT	CASSQDRRWAGELFF	.	many	TRBV4-3	TRBJ2-2
TGTGCCAGCAGCCAACGCTGGGTGGATACGCAGTATTTT	CASSQRWVDTQYF	.	many	TRBV14	TRBJ2-3
TGTGCCAGCACCAAGGGCTGGGGGGCCTACAATGAGCAGTTCTTC	CASTKGWGAYNEQFF	.	many	TRBV6-1	TRBJ2-1